This T cell receptor beta chain was captured by sequencing in a study of T-cell reconstitution after alpha-beta-depleted transplantation in children. This sample's TCRbeta library carried unique molecular identifier barcodes. TCRdb passed the PCR reads through MiXCR, listing each CDR3 protein once. The sample shows roughly 200,000 distinct CDR3 sequences, roughly 11% of them seen only once. V was shortened by 4 bases and J by 7 bases, with 14 bases between the two germline ends. Per the germline V gene, CDR1 is DFQATT and CDR2 is SNEGSKA (reference sequence). This CDR3 region has 12 residues. Specimen: PBMCs, collected before TCRalphabeta/CD19-depleted stem cell transplant. V gene TRBV20-1 combines with J gene TRBJ2-7, with a weak D call TRBD1 (5 bases). This TCR was sampled from a child younger than two with acute myeloid leukemia, due to receive a stem cell transplant. CDR3 in amino acids: CSATRTWGEQYF. CDR3 nucleotide sequence: TGCAGTGCTACCAGGACATGGGGTGAGCAGTACTTC.